One sample yielded the 26 T cell receptor beta chains listed below, sequenced in a study of PD-1 blockade in classical Hodgkin lymphoma. Time point: newly diagnosed, previously untreated cHL patient sample. Measured with immunoSEQ multiplex PCR; TCRdb has only the in-frame clones, and not every one. This table holds roughly 70,000 clones, roughly 93% found once. The sample was peripheral blood mononuclear cells (PBMCs). These receptors were obtained from a human donor with classical Hodgkin lymphoma.

The chain links TRBV2 to TRBJ2-1; 9 bases align to TRBD2. With 7 bases clipped from V and 6 bases from J, the junction kept 10 bases outside the gene matches. The germline V gene has CDR1 SNHLY and CDR2 FYNNEI. The CDR3 consists of 15 residues. CDR3 in amino acids: CASTQTSGAANEQFF. CDR3 DNA: TGTGCCAGCACACAGACTAGCGGAGCGGCCAATGAGCAGTTCTTC.

The chain joins TRBV19 to TRBJ2-7; D may match TRBD1 or TRBD2 (5 bases each). Germline V gene lookup returns CDR1 LNHDA and CDR2 SQIVND (reference sequence). V lost 0 bases to trimming and J lost 7 bases, with 13 bases between them. This CDR3 has 14 amino acids. CDR3 protein: CASSIDGTTREQYF. The CDR3 DNA is TGTGCCAGTAGTATAGATGGGACCACTCGGGAGCAGTACTTC.

This chain links TRBV18 with TRBJ1-1; D is ambiguous. This CDR3 region has 18 residues. Germline assignment: CDR1 KGHSH and CDR2 LQKENI. V shed 1 base and J shed 0 bases, with 18 bases lying between them. The CDR3 nucleotides read TGTGCCAGCTCACCACGGAATAATGCAGACGCCATGAACACTGAAGCTTTCTTT. This codes for CASSPRNNADAMNTEAFF.

The rearrangement uses TRBV14 and TRBJ2-3; unclear D gene. CDR3 length: 16 residues. The V gene's germline CDR1 is SGHDN and CDR2 FVKESK. The V end lost 0 bases, the J end lost 2 bases, and 12 bases lay between the germline ends. The CDR3 sequence is CASSQDWRWDTDTQYF. Written as DNA, the CDR3 is TGTGCCAGCAGCCAAGATTGGCGGTGGGACACAGATACGCAGTATTTT.

The genes are TRBV14 and TRBJ2-3; D perhaps matches TRBD1 (6 bases). Trimming removed 4 bases at V and 0 bases at J, with 14 bases between. Looked up from germline, CDR1 is SGHDN and CDR2 is FVKESK. The CDR3 is 16 amino acids. CDR3 in DNA: TGTGCCAGCAGCCCCGGGACATTCACTAGCACAGATACGCAGTATTTT. Translated: CASSPGTFTSTDTQYF.

This clone is labeled as medium-sized. V usage is TRBV4-3 and J usage is TRBJ2-6, with D unclear. Germline V CDR1 and CDR2: LGHNA, YSLEER. The CDR3 contains 16 residues. V was shortened by 0 bases and J by 0 bases, with 6 bases between the two germline ends. The CDR3 protein is CASSQEGGSGANVLTF. CDR3 coding DNA: TGCGCCAGCAGCCAAGAAGGCGGCTCTGGGGCCAACGTCCTGACTTTC.

The V call is TRBV5-1, the J call TRBJ2-7; TRBD1 is a possible D gene (5 bases). Per germline, CDR1 SGHRS and CDR2 YFSETQ. The CDR3 is made up of 16 amino acids. The germline V and J ends were trimmed by 4 bases and 2 bases, with 19 bases remaining between them. The CDR3 bases are TGCGCCAGCAGCCCAAGGGTCCAGGGTGGGCCCTACGAGCAGTACTTC. It yields the protein CASSPRVQGGPYEQYF.

The V call is TRBV7-3, the J call TRBJ1-1, with a weak D call TRBD1 (6 bases). V gave up 1 base and J gave up 3 bases, with 6 bases separating them. CDR1 is SGHTA and CDR2 is FQGTGA in the germline V gene. The CDR3 covers 13 residues. CDR3 nucleotide sequence: TGTGCCAGCAGCTTAAACAGGGACACTGAAGCTTTCTTT. Amino acids: CASSLNRDTEAFF.

The chain has TRBV4-3 and TRBJ2-7; unclear D gene. This CDR3 spans 12 amino acids. Trimming took 0 bases from V and 3 from J, leaving 3 bases between them. CDR1 is LGHNA, CDR2 YSLEER, per germline. CDR3 nucleotides: TGCGCCAGCAGCCAAGACAGCTACGAGCAGTACTTC. Its protein is CASSQDSYEQYF.

The V gene is TRBV7-9, the J gene TRBJ1-5, with TRBD1 matching 7 bases. With V trimmed by 6 bases and J by 8 bases, 10 bases remained unmatched. The CDR3 is 14 residues long. Per germline, CDR1 SEHNR and CDR2 FQNEAQ (reference sequence). CDR3 in amino acids: CASRGRGAREPQHF. The CDR3 nucleotides read TGTGCCAGCAGAGGCAGGGGGGCCAGGGAGCCCCAGCATTTT. Full variable domain (rest looked up from reference TRBV7-9 and TRBJ1-5): DTGVSQNPRHKITKRGQNVTFRCDPISEHNRLYWYRQTLGQGPEFLTYFQNEAQLEKSRLLSDRFSAERPKGSFSTLEIQRTEQGDSAMYLCASRGRGAREPQHFGDGTRLSIL.

This sequence joins TRBV6-5 and TRBJ2-1; D gene unclear. The V and J ends lost 7 bases and 6 bases respectively, with 16 bases between them. The germline gives CDR1 MNHEY, CDR2 SVGAGI. The CDR3 runs to 14 residues. CDR3 coding DNA: TGTGCCAGCACCTCTCGGGCTACGGGCAATGAGCAGTTCTTC. Translated, it gives CASTSRATGNEQFF.

The CDR3 DNA reads as TGTGCCAGCAGTTCATACATGGTGCGGGGCGGGGAGCTGTTTTTT. This translates into CASSSYMVRGGELFF. J is TRBJ2-2 and V is TRBV6-5; possible D gene TRBD2, 6 bases. Trimming stripped 4 bases from V and 7 bases from J, with 16 bases between. The CDR3 totals 15 residues. The V gene's germline CDR1 is MNHEY and CDR2 SVGAGI.

This chain uses TRBV5-1 with TRBJ2-5; D call uncertain. Between the trimmed V and J ends, which lost 1 base and 3 bases, there was a span of 16 bases. Germline CDR1 reads SGHRS; CDR2 reads YFSETQ. The CDR3 contains 16 residues. The CDR3 spells CASSLTPGSSKETQYF. Written as DNA, the CDR3 is TGCGCCAGCAGCTTGACCCCCGGCAGTTCAAAAGAGACCCAGTACTTC.

The chain joins TRBV28 to TRBJ2-1; possible D gene TRBD2, 5 bases. V was shortened by 6 bases and J by 9 bases, with 15 bases between the two germline ends. This CDR3 is 13 amino acids long. The germline V gene encodes CDR1 MDHEN and CDR2 SYDVKM. DNA of the CDR3: TGTGCCAGCAGCCCACCCCGGCGGGTTGAGCAGTTCTTC. Protein product: CASSPPRRVEQFF. The full variable domain, rest sourced from reference TRBV28 and TRBJ2-1, is DVKVTQSSRYLVKRTGEKVFLECVQDMDHENMFWYRQDPGLGLRLIYFSYDVKMKEKGDIPEGYSVSREKKERFSLILESASTNQTSMYLCASSPPRRVEQFFGPGTRLTVL.

The chain uses TRBV5-1 and TRBJ1-1, with 8 bases identical to TRBD1. The CDR3 runs 16 residues. The V and J ends lost 4 bases and 1 base, in that order; junction bases with no gene match: 9. Germline-derived CDR1 and CDR2 are SGHRS and YFSETQ. The CDR3 coding sequence is TGCGCCAGCAGCCCACGACCCGGACAGGGGAACACTGAAGCTTTCTTT. This translates into CASSPRPGQGNTEAFF.

This clone occurred once. CDR3 DNA sequence: TGTGCCAGCAGTCGGAGAGACACCAACCGGAATGGCTACACCTTC. Translating gives CASSRRDTNRNGYTF. The rearrangement links TRBV11-2 to TRBJ1-2, with D hard to call. The germline V gene has CDR1 SGHAT and CDR2 FQNNGV. V lost 6 bases, J lost 6 bases, and 20 bases lay in between. CDR3 length: 15 amino acids.

The V call is TRBV7-9, the J call TRBJ2-2; TRBD2 agrees at 16 bases. The CDR3 covers 18 residues. Per the germline V gene, CDR1 is SEHNR and CDR2 is FQNEAQ (reference sequence). Trimming removed 8 bases from V and 5 bases from J; junction bases left unmatched: 11. The CDR3 nucleotides read TGTGCCAGCCCGCACGGGACTAGCGGGAGGGCTTTAACCGGGGAGCTGTTTTTT. Translating gives CASPHGTSGRALTGELFF.

V is TRBV7-2 and J is TRBJ2-1; 8 bases are shared with TRBD2. The CDR3 consists of 16 residues. Trimming at V came to 7 bases and at J to 2 bases, leaving 10 bases not matched to a gene. Germline values: CDR1 SGHTA, CDR2 FQGNSA. CDR3 nucleotide sequence: TGTGCCAGCACCGTGCGGCTAGCGGGCACCTACAATGAGCAGTTCTTC. It specifies CASTVRLAGTYNEQFF.

CDR3 coding DNA: TGCAGCGTTCGGGCACCCAACACCGGGGAGCTGTTTTTT. The encoded protein is CSVRAPNTGELFF. The rearrangement links TRBV29-1 to TRBJ2-2; D is undetermined. CDR1 SQVTM and CDR2 ANQGSEA come from the germline V gene. Trimming shortened V by 5 bases and J by 2 bases, and 9 bases separated the two germline ends. The CDR3 consists of 13 residues.

The chain joins TRBV7-9 to TRBJ2-1; tentative D call: TRBD2 (5 bases). Germline values: CDR1 SEHNR, CDR2 FQNEAQ (reference sequence). The ends were cut back, 5 bases at V and 9 bases at J, with 11 bases in the middle. CDR3 length: 12 residues. The CDR3 DNA follows: TGTGCCAGCAGCACTGAAGGAGGTGAGCAGTTCTTC. This translates into CASSTEGGEQFF.

This clone was counted a single time. J is TRBJ2-3 and V is TRBV28, with 11 bases lining up with TRBD2. Trimming removed 4 bases from V and 4 bases from J; junction bases left unmatched: 4. Per germline, CDR1 MDHEN and CDR2 SYDVKM. The CDR3 has 15 residues. The CDR3 protein is CASSSASGRPDTQYF. The CDR3 DNA sequence: TGTGCCAGCAGTTCCGCTAGCGGGAGGCCAGATACGCAGTATTTT.

The rearrangement uses TRBV18 and TRBJ1-1, with 11 bases that match TRBD1. Germline V gene data show CDR1 as KGHSH and CDR2 as LQKENI. The CDR3 runs 14 residues. J lost 4 bases, V lost 6 bases, and 4 bases had no gene match. The CDR3 loop is CASSSGTGGTEAFF. The CDR3 DNA reads TGTGCCAGCTCGTCCGGGACAGGGGGCACTGAAGCTTTCTTT.

V and J are TRBV7-9 and TRBJ2-1, with TRBD2 identical over 9 bases. J gave up 2 bases and V 4 bases, and 6 bases lay outside the gene matches. The CDR3 loop spans 16 amino acids. Germline lookup yields CDR1 SEHNR and CDR2 FQNEAQ (reference sequence). The CDR3 spells CASSSGGGGAYNEQFF. The CDR3 region has the DNA TGTGCCAGCAGCTCGGGCGGCGGGGGGGCCTACAATGAGCAGTTCTTC.

In the case of this clone: Other DNA sequences in this specimen translate into the identical CDR3. The chain carries TRBV9 and TRBJ2-2; no clear D. The germline CDR1 and CDR2 sequences are SGDLS and YYNGEE. V lost 0 bases and J lost 5, with 5 bases in between. The CDR3 is 13 residues long. CDR3 in amino acids: CASSVVGTGELFF. The CDR3 DNA is TGTGCCAGCAGCGTAGTGGGAACCGGGGAGCTGTTTTTT.

The V gene is TRBV7-7, the J gene TRBJ2-5; 10 nucleotides align to TRBD2. Trimming cost V 5 bases and J 3 bases; bases outside gene matches: 6. The V gene's germline CDR1 is SSHAT and CDR2 FNYEAQ (reference sequence). CDR3 length: 15 residues. CDR3 loop: CASSGASGREETQYF. CDR3 coding DNA: TGTGCCAGCAGCGGAGCCAGCGGGAGGGAAGAGACCCAGTACTTC. The complete variable domain, with remaining parts taken from reference TRBV7-7 and TRBJ2-5, reads GAGVSQSPRYKVTKRGQDVTLRCDPISSHATLYWYQQALGQGPEFLTYFNYEAQPDKSGLPSDRFSAERPEGSISTLTIQRTEQRDSAMYRCASSGASGREETQYFGPGTRLLVL.

This clone was seen just once. V and J are TRBV29-1 and TRBJ2-2, with 8 positions matching TRBD1. Trimming took 8 bases from V and 8 from J; bases not matched to a gene: 13. The CDR3 runs to 14 residues. Germline V gives CDR1 SQVTM, CDR2 ANQGSEA. In DNA, the CDR3 is TGCAGCACGCCTCGGACAGGGTGGGAGGGGGAGCTGTTTTTT. Amino acid sequence: CSTPRTGWEGELFF.